Listed below are T cell receptor beta chains from one sample, sequenced in a study of T-cell reconstitution after alpha-beta-depleted transplantation in children. TCRdb processed the PCR reads anew with MiXCR; each CDR3 protein has one entry. The sample shows 100,000 or so distinct CDR3 sequences, approximately 6% of them seen only once. The starting material was PBMCs, mostly from graft donor cells, obtained 60 days after TCRalphabeta/CD19-depleted stem cell transplant. These receptor sequences come from a female patient aged 2-15 years who had a stem cell transplant for Fanconi anemia, so the T cells may come from the graft donor. Each CDR3 is given without its conserved first and last residue. The D gene is left open where the match is weak. Not every row has a clone size; where given, it reads once, few, many or a size class.

CDR3: AISVRGGAYEQY
V: TRBV10-3
size: many
D: .

CDR3: SASPSGGAADTQY
V: TRBV20-1
size: .
D: TRBD2

CDR3: ASSLMPGWGGSAEAF
V: TRBV5-1
size: few
D: .

CDR3: ASSLSSLNTEAF
V: TRBV5-1
size: many
D: .

CDR3: ASSLYSGADSPLH
V: TRBV12-3/TRBV12-4
size: few
D: .

CDR3: ASSVAGGASYEQY
V: TRBV5-1
size: few
D: TRBD2

CDR3: SVEGLAGAPDTQY
V: TRBV29-1
size: few
D: TRBD2

CDR3: SATGQNSYEQY
V: TRBV20-1
size: many
D: .

CDR3: ASSFIDCH
V: TRBV11-2
size: many
D: .

CDR3: SASRWLAGFQETQY
V: TRBV20-1
size: many
D: TRBD2

CDR3: SVEKLAGDTQY
V: TRBV29-1
size: many
D: .

CDR3: ATSDNRYSNQPQH
V: TRBV24-1
size: many
D: .

CDR3: ASSLQGPPYEQY
V: TRBV5-1
size: few
D: .

CDR3: SVGQGTAYEQY
V: TRBV20-1
size: many
D: TRBD1

CDR3: SVQTGGWETQY
V: TRBV20-1
size: many
D: TRBD1

CDR3: ASQTSGETQY
V: TRBV27
size: few
D: TRBD2

CDR3: ASSLNRVTGELF
V: TRBV7-6
size: many
D: .

CDR3: ASSATRVRYEQY
V: TRBV7-9
size: few
D: .